Listed here are 17 T cell receptor beta chains from one sample, sequenced in a study of beta chain features in type 1 diabetes. Expressed TCRB transcripts were sequenced after all isolated RNA was converted to cDNA. Data came from immunoSEQ multiplex PCR; TCRdb stores just in-frame clones and leaves some out. Of about 130,000 clones in the sample, roughly a tenth were seen once. The sequenced sample was central memory CD4+ T cells from blood. All receptors derive from a man between 18 and 29 years old in good health.

The rearrangement uses TRBV2 and TRBJ1-1, with no clear D. V was cut by 6 bases and J by 1 base, with 9 bases left in between. This CDR3 is 13 amino acids long. Germline CDR1 SNHLY, CDR2 FYNNEI. CDR3 coding DNA: TGTGCCAGCAGACAGAATACGAACACTGAAGCTTTCTTT. Translation: CASRQNTNTEAFF. The full variable domain, with the rest looked up from reference TRBV2 and TRBJ1-1, is EPEVTQTPSHQVTQMGQEVILRCVPISNHLYFYWYRQILGQKVEFLVSFYNNEISEKSEIFDDQFSVERPDGSNFTLKIRSTKLEDSAMYFCASRQNTNTEAFFGQGTRLTVV.

This clone appeared a few times. The J gene is TRBJ1-5, the V gene TRBV19; 10 nucleotides align to TRBD1. Per the germline V gene, CDR1 is LNHDA and CDR2 is SQIVND (reference sequence). V was clipped by 7 bases and J by 7 bases; unmatched bases: 7. The CDR3 spans 14 residues. CDR3 DNA: TGTGCCAGTAATTGGACAGGGGGTAGGCAGCCCCAGCATTTT. Its protein is CASNWTGGRQPQHF.

This chain joins TRBV6-1 and TRBJ2-7; D might be TRBD2 (5 bases). There are 12 residues in the CDR3. Germline V lookup: CDR1 MNHNS, CDR2 SASEGT. V lost 1 base and J 9 bases, leaving 10 bases between the germline ends. CDR3 bases: TGTGCCAGCAGTGAAGTTCGAACTAGGCAGTACTTC. Its translation: CASSEVRTRQYF.

A few counts support this clone. CDR3 sequence reads: CASSPGTGSAYNEQFF. The CDR3 DNA follows: TGTGCCAGCTCACCGGGGACTGGTTCAGCTTACAATGAGCAGTTCTTC. J is TRBJ2-1 and V is TRBV18; the D gene is possibly TRBD2 (6 bases). Germline V lookup: CDR1 KGHSH, CDR2 LQKENI. V lost 3 bases, J lost 4 bases, and 16 bases lay in between. The CDR3 is 16 amino acids.

This clone was seen a handful of times. V is TRBV30 and J is TRBJ2-5, with 7 bases that match TRBD2. In germline, CDR1 is GTSNPN, CDR2 SVGIG (reference sequence). Trimming took 1 base from V and 1 from J; bases not matched to a gene: 6. The CDR3 extends over 15 amino acids. Written as DNA, the CDR3 is TGTGCCTGGAGTGAGGCGGCGGGGGTCCAAGAGACCCAGTACTTC. It codes for CAWSEAAGVQETQYF.

This clone appeared a few times. The chain employs TRBV30 and TRBJ1-2, with D tentatively TRBD1 (5 bases). This CDR3 has 12 amino acids. Germline V CDR1 and CDR2: GTSNPN, SVGIG (reference sequence). The ends were cut back, 3 bases at V and 7 bases at J, with 12 bases in the middle. CDR3 sequence (DNA): TGTGCCTGGAGACCCAGGGTCTCTGGCTACACCTTC. This codes for CAWRPRVSGYTF.

This clone was observed a few times. CDR3 coding DNA: TGTGCCAGCAGTCTAACTCGGACAGAACAAGAGACCCAGTACTTC. As protein: CASSLTRTEQETQYF. The J gene is TRBJ2-5, the V gene TRBV27; a possible D gene is TRBD1 (6 bases). V was pared by 5 bases and J by 2 bases, with 15 bases between. Germline V gene lookup returns CDR1 MNHEY and CDR2 SMNVEV (reference sequence). This CDR3 has 15 amino acids.

This clone appeared a few times. V usage is TRBV18 and J usage is TRBJ1-2; 10 bases are a match to TRBD1. There are 15 residues in the CDR3. CDR1 and CDR2 from the germline V gene are KGHSH and LQKENI. The trim removed 4 bases at V and 3 bases at J, leaving 5 bases unmatched. The chain's CDR3 is CASSRGTGDDYGYTF. CDR3 nucleotide sequence: TGTGCCAGCTCACGCGGGACAGGGGATGACTATGGCTACACCTTC. Combining the CDR3 with reference TRBV18 and TRBJ1-2 gives the whole variable domain NAGVMQNPRHLVRRRGQEARLRCSPMKGHSHVYWYRQLPEEGLKFMVYLQKENIIDESGMPKERFSAEFPKEGPSILRIQQVVRGDSAAYFCASSRGTGDDYGYTFGSGTRLTVV.

The chain links TRBV4-1 to TRBJ1-2, with D uncertain. The CDR3 sequence is 15 residues long. Germline CDR1 and CDR2: MGHRA and YSYEKL. Trimming removed 0 bases from V and 4 bases from J, with 12 bases in between. The CDR3 is CASSQDIDGSYGYTF. The DNA of the CDR3 is TGCGCCAGCAGCCAAGATATCGACGGGAGCTATGGCTACACCTTC.

The chain employs TRBV4-1 and TRBJ2-1; 9 bases agree with TRBD1. V dropped 3 bases and J dropped 5; count of bases not matched to a gene: 8. This CDR3 has 16 residues. Germline CDR1 MGHRA, CDR2 YSYEKL. In DNA, the CDR3 is TGCGCCAGCAGCCATACGGGACAGGGTGGAAACAATGAGCAGTTCTTC. Its protein is CASSHTGQGGNNEQFF.

This clone was seen a handful of times. The rearrangement uses TRBV6-5 and TRBJ1-1; unclear D gene. Germline loops: CDR1 MNHEY, CDR2 SVGAGI. V was clipped by 6 bases and J by 4 bases, with 18 bases between them. The CDR3 has 15 residues. CDR3 DNA: TGTGCCAGCAGCCTAGCCCAGGCCAGAGGCACTGAAGCTTTCTTT. Its translation is CASSLAQARGTEAFF.

In its sample, this clone was seen a few times. The chain carries TRBV2 and TRBJ1-2, with 9 bases fitting TRBD1. The CDR3 contains 15 residues. V shed 3 bases and J 4 bases; nucleotides not matched to a gene: 6. Germline-derived CDR1 and CDR2 are SNHLY and FYNNEI. CDR3 coding DNA: TGTGCCAGCAGTGAGGACAGGGGAATCGTCTATGGCTACACCTTC. Its translation: CASSEDRGIVYGYTF.

The chain couples TRBV4-2 to TRBJ1-1; possibly TRBD1 for D (6 bases). The germline V and J ends were trimmed by 4 bases and 1 base, with 13 bases remaining between them. The CDR3 sequence is 15 residues long. In germline, CDR1 is LGHNA, CDR2 YNFKEQ. CDR3 amino acids: CASSPNTGSNTEAFF. The CDR3 nucleotides read TGTGCCAGCAGCCCGAACACAGGGTCGAACACTGAAGCTTTCTTT.

Only a few counts were recorded for this clone. This sequence joins TRBV2 and TRBJ2-2; 7 bases are shared with TRBD2. This CDR3 has 15 amino acids. Losses at the gene ends were 4 bases for V and 5 bases for J; bases not matched to a gene: 7. Germline assignment: CDR1 SNHLY and CDR2 FYNNEI. The CDR3 bases are TGTGCCAGCAGTGCTAACGGGGGGTATACCGGGGAGCTGTTTTTT. It yields the protein CASSANGGYTGELFF.

This clone has a handful of counts. The V gene is TRBV7-2, the J gene TRBJ1-1; D unclear. V gave up 2 bases and J gave up 7 bases, with 11 bases separating them. Germline V CDR1 and CDR2: SGHTA, FQGNSA. The CDR3 covers 13 residues. The CDR3 here is CASSLTFRGEAFF. The CDR3 region has the DNA TGTGCCAGCAGCTTAACTTTCCGCGGTGAAGCTTTCTTT.

V usage is TRBV6-6 and J usage is TRBJ1-2; no definite D call. The CDR3 has 15 amino acids. Germline V CDR1 and CDR2: MNHNY, SVGAGI (reference sequence). V was pared by 0 bases and J by 7 bases, with 15 bases between. CDR3 loop: CASSYSGQAGTGYTF. The CDR3 DNA is TGTGCCAGCAGTTACTCCGGGCAGGCGGGCACTGGCTACACCTTC.

The V call is TRBV6-5, the J call TRBJ2-7; TRBD1 matches at 10 bases. This CDR3 contains 15 residues. Germline loops: CDR1 MNHEY, CDR2 SVGAGI. V lost 5 bases to trimming and J lost 3 bases; unmatched junction nucleotides: 7. This CDR3 reads CASSRQGASIYEQYF. The CDR3 DNA reads as TGTGCCAGCAGTCGACAGGGGGCTTCAATCTACGAGCAGTACTTC.